The next 13 T cell receptor beta chains were all read from a single sample in a study of cytomegalovirus exposure and HLA in healthy donors. Primers: 60 Vbeta forward and 13 Jbeta reverse. The data were produced by immunoSEQ multiplex PCR, yet TCRdb's version contains in-frame clones alone and is incomplete. This sample has around 150,000 clones, with roughly four fifths found just once. What was sequenced was PBMCs. The receptor set was obtained from a man aged 50-60 years in good health and CMV-seropositive.

This chain joins TRBV5-6 and TRBJ2-3, with 15 bases aligning to TRBD2. V lost 3 bases to trimming and J lost 4 bases; unmatched junction nucleotides: 9. This CDR3 has 18 residues. Germline V gene data show CDR1 as SGHDT and CDR2 as YYEEEE. The chain's CDR3 is CASSSGLAGGLASDTQYF. In nucleotides, the CDR3 is TGTGCCAGCAGCTCCGGACTAGCGGGGGGGCTAGCATCAGATACGCAGTATTTT.

The rearrangement links TRBV28 to TRBJ1-5; no clear D. V was shortened by 6 bases and J by 8 bases, with 11 bases between the two germline ends. Germline CDR1 reads MDHEN; CDR2 reads SYDVKM. The CDR3 is 12 residues long. CDR3 sequence: CASSRVVEPQHF. In DNA, the CDR3 is TGTGCCAGCAGCCGCGTTGTCGAGCCCCAGCATTTT.

J is TRBJ2-5 and V is TRBV9; D uncertain. The V gene's germline CDR1 is SGDLS and CDR2 YYNGEE. With 8 bases removed from V and 3 bases from J, the gap between germline ends came to 14 bases. The CDR3 loop spans 13 amino acids. The CDR3 bases are TGTGCCAGTAAGAATGCGGTAGAAGAGACCCAGTACTTC. It encodes CASKNAVEETQYF.

V and J are TRBV5-5 and TRBJ1-5; D gene uncertain. Germline CDR1 SGHKS, CDR2 YYEKEE (reference sequence). The CDR3 length is 14 residues. V lost 1 base to trimming and J lost 2 bases, with 7 bases between them. The CDR3: CASSLTRGNQPQHF. The CDR3 DNA is TGTGCCAGCAGCTTGACTCGCGGCAATCAGCCCCAGCATTTT. Supplemented by reference TRBV5-5 and TRBJ1-5, the full variable domain reads DAGVTQSPTHLIKTRGQQVTLRCSPISGHKSVSWYQQVLGQGPQFIFQYYEKEERGRGNFPDRFSARQFPNYSSELNVNALLLGDSALYLCASSLTRGNQPQHFGDGTRLSIL.

The chain is built from TRBV29-1 and TRBJ2-7; a weak D match, TRBD2 (6 bases). CDR3 length: 13 amino acids. Per germline, CDR1 SQVTM and CDR2 ANQGSEA. The germline V and J ends were trimmed by 6 bases and 1 base, with 13 bases remaining between them. CDR3 region: CSVRDSQSYEQYF. CDR3 DNA sequence: TGCAGCGTCCGGGACTCTCAATCCTACGAGCAGTACTTC.

The chain uses TRBV19 and TRBJ2-7; 9 positions agree with TRBD1. Germline trimming cut 5 bases from V and 7 bases from J; bases unmatched to any gene: 12. Germline assignment: CDR1 LNHDA and CDR2 SQIVND (reference sequence). The CDR3 consists of 15 residues. The CDR3 region is CASSPRGQGAQEQYF. CDR3 DNA: TGTGCCAGTAGTCCCCGGGGACAGGGAGCCCAAGAGCAGTACTTC.

The sample holds one count of this clone. The chain recombines TRBV10-3 with TRBJ2-7; possibly TRBD1 for D (6 bases). The ends were cut back, 6 bases at V and 3 bases at J, with 9 bases in the middle. CDR3 size: 12 residues. Per germline, CDR1 ENHRY and CDR2 SYGVKD. The CDR3 region has the DNA TGTGCCATCAGCCTGGACAGCTACGAGCAGTACTTC. Its translation is CAISLDSYEQYF.

The chain carries TRBV2 and TRBJ1-6; 7 nucleotides match TRBD1. V gave up 7 bases and J gave up 4 bases; unmatched junction bases: 1. The CDR3 is made up of 13 amino acids. The germline V gene has CDR1 SNHLY and CDR2 FYNNEI. The CDR3 loop reads CASTGGYNSPLHF. CDR3 nucleotides: TGTGCCAGCACAGGGGGTTATAATTCACCCCTCCACTTT.

J is TRBJ2-5 and V is TRBV5-6; D might be TRBD2 (6 bases). Trimming pared 4 bases from V and 2 bases from J, leaving 18 bases between. The germline CDR1 and CDR2 sequences are SGHDT and YYEEEE. The CDR3 is made up of 16 amino acids. The CDR3 loop is CASSDPGLRSQETQYF. Here the CDR3 DNA reads TGTGCCAGCAGCGATCCGGGACTCAGAAGTCAAGAGACCCAGTACTTC. Combining the CDR3 with reference TRBV5-6 and TRBJ2-5 gives the whole variable domain DAGVTQSPTHLIKTRGQQVTLRCSPKSGHDTVSWYQQALGQGPQFIFQYYEEEERQRGNFPDRFSGHQFPNYSSELNVNALLLGDSALYLCASSDPGLRSQETQYFGPGTRLLVL.

This clone was recorded only once. The chain couples TRBV6-1 to TRBJ2-2, with D perhaps TRBD1 (6 bases). The ends were cut back, 6 bases at V and 4 bases at J, with 12 bases in the middle. CDR1 is MNHNS and CDR2 is SASEGT in the germline V gene. CDR3 length equals 14 residues. The CDR3 DNA reads as TGTGCCAGCAGGGAACAGGGTTTCACCGGGGAGCTGTTTTTT. It codes for CASREQGFTGELFF.

The CDR3 is CASSVQGVFETQYF. The CDR3 coding sequence is TGTGCCAGCAGCGTCCAGGGGGTGTTTGAGACCCAGTACTTC. J is TRBJ2-5 and V is TRBV7-8; 7 bases agree with TRBD1. CDR3 length: 14 residues. Germline V gene data show CDR1 as SGHVS and CDR2 as FQNEAQ. Trimming at V came to 5 bases and at J to 5 bases, leaving 8 bases not matched to a gene.

The J gene is TRBJ2-1, the V gene TRBV19; 7 nucleotides align to TRBD1. Germline lookup yields CDR1 LNHDA and CDR2 SQIVND (reference sequence). Trimming cost V 2 bases and J 0 bases; bases outside gene matches: 4. The CDR3 spans 16 residues. CDR3 sequence: CASSIRGQDSYNEQFF. DNA of the CDR3: TGTGCCAGTAGTATAAGGGGGCAGGACTCCTACAATGAGCAGTTCTTC. Looking up the rest from reference TRBV19 and TRBJ2-1 gives the full variable domain: DGGITQSPKYLFRKEGQNVTLSCEQNLNHDAMYWYRQDPGQGLRLIYYSQIVNDFQKGDIAEGYSVSREKKESFPLTVTSAQKNPTAFYLCASSIRGQDSYNEQFFGPGTRLTVL.

The chain uses TRBV2 and TRBJ1-4, with 10 bases matching TRBD1. The CDR3 covers 14 residues. Trimming removed 6 bases from V and 6 bases from J; junction bases left unmatched: 4. CDR1 is SNHLY, CDR2 FYNNEI, per germline. CDR3 loop: CASSVGTGDEKLFF. CDR3 coding DNA: TGTGCCAGCAGCGTAGGGACAGGGGATGAAAAACTGTTTTTT. Combining the CDR3 with reference TRBV2 and TRBJ1-4 gives the whole variable domain EPEVTQTPSHQVTQMGQEVILRCVPISNHLYFYWYRQILGQKVEFLVSFYNNEISEKSEIFDDQFSVERPDGSNFTLKIRSTKLEDSAMYFCASSVGTGDEKLFFGSGTQLSVL.